Listed below are T cell receptor beta chains from one sample, sequenced in a study of T cells in Graves' hyperthyroidism and ophthalmopathy. Via MiXCR, TCRdb re-called the multiplex PCR reads, giving one row per CDR3 protein. This sample has approximately 200,000 distinct CDR3 sequences, with 15% to 20% found just once. Material for sequencing was blood. The receptor source for this set is a man aged 35-49 years with Graves' hyperthyroidism. CDR3s include the opening cysteine and the closing phenylalanine or tryptophan. A D gene is named only where the DNA matches it firmly. Rows may omit the clone size; those that give it use once, few, many or a size class.

size: many; V: TRBV7-9; J: TRBJ2-1; D: -; CDR3: CASSSRDKQFF; DNA: TGTGCCAGCAGCTCCAGGGATAAGCAGTTCTTC
size: many; V: TRBV20-1; J: TRBJ2-5; D: TRBD2; CDR3: CSAKLVGGETQYF; DNA: TGCAGTGCAAAACTAGTGGGAGGGGAGACCCAGTACTTC
size: few; V: TRBV10-3; J: TRBJ2-7; D: -; CDR3: CAINQGYEQYF; DNA: TGTGCCATCAACCAGGGTTACGAGCAGTACTTC
size: -; V: TRBV6-1; J: TRBJ2-1; D: -; CDR3: CASSGQTTSDEQFF; DNA: TGTGCCAGCAGTGGACAAACGACGTCGGATGAGCAGTTCTTC
size: many; V: TRBV7-2; J: TRBJ2-7; D: -; CDR3: CASSFPAASTKQYF; DNA: TGTGCCAGCAGCTTCCCCGCCGCGTCTACGAAGCAGTACTTC
size: -; V: TRBV7-9; J: TRBJ2-3; D: -; CDR3: CASSLVLTDTQYF; DNA: TGTGCCAGCAGCCTGGTACTCACAGATACACAGTATTTT
size: -; V: TRBV5-1; J: TRBJ2-7; D: TRBD2; CDR3: CASSLAGRENYEQYF; DNA: TGCGCCAGCAGCTTGGCGGGGAGGGAGAACTACGAGCAGTACTTC
size: few; V: TRBV29-1; J: TRBJ2-1; D: TRBD1; CDR3: CSLYGDSTYNEQFF; DNA: TGCAGCCTTTATGGGGACAGCACCTACAATGAGCAGTTCTTC
size: many; V: TRBV2; J: TRBJ1-4; D: TRBD1; CDR3: CASRYRGPNEKLFF; DNA: TGTGCCAGCAGATACAGGGGGCCGAATGAAAAACTGTTTTTT
size: many; V: TRBV7-9; J: TRBJ2-7; D: TRBD1; CDR3: CASSPRTGDRFYEQYF; DNA: TGTGCCAGCAGCCCAAGAACAGGGGACCGGTTTTACGAGCAGTACTTC
size: -; V: TRBV7-9; J: TRBJ1-5; D: TRBD1; CDR3: CASSLVLQGTGGGSIGNQPQHF; DNA: TGTGCCAGCAGCTTAGTTCTTCAGGGGACAGGGGGCGGTTCAATCGGAAATCAGCCCCAGCATTTT
size: many; V: TRBV3-1; J: TRBJ2-5; D: TRBD2; CDR3: CASSQEWGGYNQETQYF; DNA: TGTGCCAGCAGCCAAGAATGGGGGGGATACAACCAAGAGACCCAGTACTTC
size: many; V: TRBV28; J: TRBJ2-3; D: -; CDR3: CASSRPLTGTDTQYF; DNA: TGTGCCAGCAGTCGACCATTAACGGGCACAGATACGCAGTATTTT
size: many; V: TRBV6-2/TRBV6-3; J: TRBJ2-7; D: -; CDR3: CATGRIDEQYF; DNA: TGTGCCACGGGGCGAATCGACGAGCAGTACTTC
size: -; V: TRBV28; J: TRBJ2-7; D: -; CDR3: CASSFSRYHEQYF; DNA: TGTGCCAGCAGTTTCTCGAGGTACCACGAGCAGTACTTC
size: many; V: TRBV14; J: TRBJ2-3; D: -; CDR3: CASSPAWTSTDTQYF; DNA: TGTGCCAGCAGCCCGGCCTGGACTTCCACAGATACGCAGTATTTT
size: few; V: TRBV19; J: TRBJ2-4; D: -; CDR3: CASSPLAEGRAKNIQYF; DNA: TGTGCCAGTAGTCCCCTGGCGGAGGGAAGGGCCAAAAACATTCAGTACTTC
size: many; V: TRBV7-2; J: TRBJ2-7; D: -; CDR3: CASSPVDGWGQEQYF; DNA: TGTGCCAGCAGCCCGGTAGACGGCTGGGGGCAGGAGCAGTACTTC
size: many; V: TRBV14; J: TRBJ1-6; D: -; CDR3: CASSQDRSSPLHF; DNA: TGTGCCAGCAGCCAAGATCGAAGCTCACCCCTCCACTTT
size: -; V: TRBV20-1; J: TRBJ2-1; D: -; CDR3: CSARVWEDNEQFF; DNA: TGCAGTGCTAGAGTGTGGGAAGACAATGAGCAGTTCTTC
size: many; V: TRBV12-3/TRBV12-4; J: TRBJ1-1; D: TRBD1; CDR3: CASRIDRGYTEAFF; DNA: TGTGCCAGCCGGATAGACAGGGGTTACACTGAAGCTTTCTTT
size: many; V: TRBV30; J: TRBJ2-4; D: -; CDR3: CAWSPQGGSIQYF; DNA: TGTGCCTGGAGTCCTCAGGGGGGTAGCATTCAGTACTTC
size: many; V: TRBV3-1; J: TRBJ2-4; D: -; CDR3: CASSQSGSKNIQYF; DNA: TGTGCCAGCAGCCAGTCCGGGAGCAAAAACATTCAGTACTTC
size: -; V: TRBV19; J: TRBJ2-7; D: TRBD1; CDR3: CASNQGRTGIGEQYF; DNA: TGTGCCAGTAACCAGGGCCGGACAGGGATTGGGGAGCAGTACTTC
size: many; V: TRBV27; J: TRBJ1-2; D: TRBD1; CDR3: CASSSRQGRGANYGYTF; DNA: TGTGCCAGCAGTTCCAGACAGGGCAGAGGGGCCAACTATGGCTACACCTTC
size: many; V: TRBV7-2; J: TRBJ1-3; D: -; CDR3: CASSPSAGFGNTIYF; DNA: TGTGCCAGCAGCCCCAGCGCAGGGTTTGGAAACACCATATATTTT
size: once; V: TRBV7-2; J: TRBJ2-5; D: TRBD2; CDR3: CASSHVTGLAGGETQYF; DNA: TGTGCCAGCAGCCATGTGACTGGACTAGCGGGAGGGGAGACCCAGTACTTC
size: many; V: TRBV28; J: TRBJ2-2; D: TRBD2; CDR3: CASSSPAGANTGELFF; DNA: TGTGCCAGCAGCTCCCCAGCGGGGGCGAACACCGGGGAGCTGTTTTTT
size: few; V: TRBV2; J: TRBJ1-3; D: -; CDR3: CASSEEAGNTIYF; DNA: TGTGCCAGCAGTGAAGAAGCGGGAAACACCATATATTTT
size: -; V: TRBV15; J: TRBJ2-2; D: -; CDR3: CATSRGGTKTGELFF; DNA: TGTGCCACCAGCAGAGGCGGTACGAAGACCGGGGAGCTGTTTTTT
size: -; V: TRBV27; J: TRBJ1-1; D: TRBD1; CDR3: CASSPRTGLNTEAFF; DNA: TGTGCCAGCAGCCCGCGGACAGGATTGAACACTGAAGCTTTCTTT